These T cell receptor beta chains were read from a single sample in a study of beta chain features in type 1 diabetes. Produced via immunoSEQ multiplex PCR; TCRdb's table is partial and in-frame only. The sample lists 500,000 to 700,000 clones; roughly a sixth were seen once. The sample was naive CD4+ T cells from blood. The receptors here all came from a man aged 18 to 35 in good health. CDR3s include the opening cysteine and the closing phenylalanine or tryptophan. The D gene is left open where the match is weak. Only part of the rows carry a size: once, few, many, or a class if the clone is expanded.

v_call,clone_size,j_call,d_call,cdr3_nt,cdr3_aa
TRBV9,.,TRBJ1-2,.,TGTGCCAGCAGCCCTCGCCTGGGGAGATCCTACGGCTACACCTTC,CASSPRLGRSYGYTF
TRBV5-1,.,TRBJ1-2,.,TGCGCCAGCAGCTTGGAAGGAAGCTATGGCTACACCTTC,CASSLEGSYGYTF
TRBV19,few,TRBJ1-2,.,TGTGCCAGTAGTTTGCCGGGACGGAAATATGGCTACACCTTC,CASSLPGRKYGYTF
TRBV7-3,.,TRBJ2-5,.,TGTGCCAGCAGCTTTATGTCAGGAGGGGAGACCCAGTACTTC,CASSFMSGGETQYF
TRBV10-3,few,TRBJ1-1,TRBD1,TGTGCCATCAGGGGGACAGGGGCAACTGAAGCTTTCTTT,CAIRGTGATEAFF
TRBV29-1,few,TRBJ2-7,TRBD2,TGCAGCGCTCGAGGACTAGCGGCACCTCACGACGAGCAGTACTTC,CSARGLAAPHDEQYF
TRBV10-3,.,TRBJ2-3,TRBD2,TGTGCCATCAGCCGACTAGCGGGAGAGTACCCGGATACGCAGTATTTT,CAISRLAGEYPDTQYF
TRBV6-6,.,TRBJ1-4,.,TGTGCCAGCAGTTGGGACATTCTGAGGGAAAAACTGTTTTTT,CASSWDILREKLFF
TRBV5-1,.,TRBJ1-6,.,TGCGCCAGCAGCTTGGGCCAGGGGCAATCACCCCTCCACTTT,CASSLGQGQSPLHF
TRBV7-9,few,TRBJ2-7,.,TGTGCCAGCAGCGCCGGACAGTCCAGCTACGAGCAGTACTTC,CASSAGQSSYEQYF
TRBV18,few,TRBJ2-5,.,TGTGCCAGCTCACCAACAGTCCAAGAGACCCAGTACTTC,CASSPTVQETQYF
TRBV29-1,.,TRBJ2-7,.,TGCAGCGCCTACAGGGTTCCCTACGAGCAGTACTTC,CSAYRVPYEQYF
TRBV5-1,few,TRBJ1-2,.,TGCGCCAGCAGCTTGAACAAAGCCTATGGCTACACCTTC,CASSLNKAYGYTF
TRBV6-5,few,TRBJ2-3,TRBD2,TGTGCCAGCAGTCGGACTAGCGGTCTAGATACGCAGTATTTT,CASSRTSGLDTQYF
TRBV11-2,.,TRBJ2-1,TRBD2,TGTGCCAGCAGCTCGGGAACAGGACTAGCGAATGAGCAGTTCTTC,CASSSGTGLANEQFF
TRBV19,few,TRBJ2-2,TRBD1,TGTGCCAGTAGTAAACCGGGACAGGGGGACACCGGGGAGCTGTTTTTT,CASSKPGQGDTGELFF
TRBV28,.,TRBJ2-7,TRBD2,TGTGCCAGCACCCCGGGAGGGTCCCTCTACGAGCAGTACTTC,CASTPGGSLYEQYF
TRBV5-4,.,TRBJ2-1,TRBD1,TGTGCCAGCAGCAAGGACAGGGCGCAAAATGAGCAGTTCTTC,CASSKDRAQNEQFF
TRBV9,.,TRBJ2-5,.,TGTGCCAGCAGCGCCCAAGAGACCCAGTACTTC,CASSAQETQYF
TRBV7-9,few,TRBJ1-2,TRBD1,TGTGCCAGCAGCTTAGGTGGGACAGTTTATGGCTACACCTTC,CASSLGGTVYGYTF
TRBV12-5,.,TRBJ1-1,.,TGTGCTAGTGGGTTGAAAAACACTGAAGCTTTCTTT,CASGLKNTEAFF
TRBV5-1,.,TRBJ2-7,TRBD2,TGCGCCAGCAGACGTAGCGGGGGGTCATACGAGCAGTACTTC,CASRRSGGSYEQYF
TRBV18,.,TRBJ1-2,.,TGTGCCAGCTCACCAGACAGGTCTCATAACTATGGCTACACCTTC,CASSPDRSHNYGYTF
TRBV6-6,.,TRBJ1-5,TRBD1,TGTGCCAGCAGTTATTCTCCGGGACAGAGCAATCAGCCCCAGCATTTT,CASSYSPGQSNQPQHF
TRBV4-2,few,TRBJ2-3,.,TGTGCCAGCAGCCAATTCGAGCCACCTAGCACAGATACGCAGTATTTT,CASSQFEPPSTDTQYF
TRBV9,.,TRBJ1-2,.,TGTGCCAGCAAAGACGGCAGGGTAAACTATGGCTACACCTTC,CASKDGRVNYGYTF
TRBV20-1,.,TRBJ2-3,.,TGCAGTGCTGGAACTAGGAACGCGCAGTATTTT,CSAGTRNAQYF
TRBV27,.,TRBJ1-1,TRBD1,TGTGCCAGTTTACCTCCCCGGGGACAGCCGAACACTGAAGCTTTCTTT,CASLPPRGQPNTEAFF
TRBV29-1,.,TRBJ1-2,.,TGCAGCGTTGAACCCGGCTCAAGGGGTGGCTACACCTTC,CSVEPGSRGGYTF
TRBV7-8,few,TRBJ2-3,.,TGTGCCAGCAGCTCGGGGGACGGAAGCACAGATACGCAGTATTTT,CASSSGDGSTDTQYF
TRBV6-5,.,TRBJ1-1,.,TGTGCCAGCAGTTACCTGGGTAGGGCTTTCTTT,CASSYLGRAFF
TRBV9,few,TRBJ2-6,.,TGTGCCAGCAGCGGACAGCGTTTTAGCTCTGGGGCCAACGTCCTGACTTTC,CASSGQRFSSGANVLTF